This is a list of T cell receptor beta chains from one sample in a study of response to subunit inactivated influenza vaccine. TCRdb re-called the RT-PCR reads with MiXCR, one entry per CDR3 protein. This sample carries about 480,000 distinct CDR3 sequences, 10% to 15% of them seen once, and the ten largest clones take about an eighth. The source material was PBMCs from blood, sampled 40 to 50 days after vaccination. These receptors were collected from a man aged 45 to 65 who received an inactivated influenza vaccine. CDR3s include the opening cysteine and the closing phenylalanine or tryptophan. Fields, in order: V gene, J gene, clone size, D gene, CDR3 protein, CDR3 DNA. A D gene is named only where the DNA matches it firmly. Only part of the rows carry a size: once, few, many, or a class if the clone is expanded.

TRBV3-1	TRBJ2-5	few	TRBD2	CASSLWGLADQETQYF	TGTGCCAGCAGCCTATGGGGACTAGCGGACCAAGAGACCCAGTACTTC
TRBV10-3	TRBJ2-7	NA	NA	CAISDKGNSYEQYF	TGTGCCATCAGTGATAAGGGAAACTCCTACGAGCAGTACTTC
TRBV5-1	TRBJ2-1	NA	TRBD2	CASSLVGLAEGSEQFF	TGCGCCAGCAGCTTGGTAGGACTAGCGGAAGGGAGTGAGCAGTTCTTC
TRBV6-1	TRBJ1-5	many	TRBD1	CASSGQGANQPQHF	TGTGCCAGCAGTGGGCAGGGGGCCAATCAGCCCCAGCATTTT
TRBV20-1	TRBJ2-1	NA	NA	CSASNNEQFF	TGCAGTGCTAGTAACAATGAGCAGTTCTTC
TRBV6-2/TRBV6-3	TRBJ2-7	NA	NA	CASSQKVYEQYF	TGTGCCAGCAGTCAAAAGGTATACGAGCAGTACTTC
TRBV28	TRBJ1-1	few	NA	CASSPIPGLGTEAFF	TGTGCCAGCAGTCCTATACCCGGACTGGGTACTGAAGCTTTCTTT
TRBV5-1	TRBJ1-2	few	TRBD1	CASSLGTGSVGYTF	TGCGCCAGCAGCTTGGGGACAGGGTCTGTTGGCTACACCTTC
TRBV4-3	TRBJ2-7	many	NA	CASSQEATGSYEQYF	TGCGCCAGCAGCCAAGAGGCGACAGGATCGTACGAGCAGTACTTC
TRBV20-1	TRBJ1-1	NA	NA	CSAPGGGGTEAFF	TGCAGTGCACCCGGGGGGGGTGGGACTGAAGCTTTCTTT
TRBV15	TRBJ2-1	few	NA	CATSRAPQGNEQFF	TGTGCCACCAGCAGAGCCCCACAGGGAAATGAGCAGTTCTTC
TRBV7-9	TRBJ2-7	once	NA	CASSFAGRTYEQYF	TGTGCCAGCAGCTTTGCGGGCAGAACCTACGAGCAGTACTTC
TRBV7-9	TRBJ2-1	NA	NA	CASSSQTAVDGEQFF	TGTGCCAGCAGCTCCCAGACGGCCGTGGACGGTGAGCAGTTCTTC
TRBV12-3/TRBV12-4	TRBJ1-1	many	NA	CASSFNLGGPVGTEAFF	TGTGCCAGCAGTTTCAATCTCGGGGGGCCGGTGGGCACTGAAGCTTTCTTT
TRBV2	TRBJ2-4	NA	NA	CASKEGGHPKNIQYF	TGTGCCAGCAAAGAGGGGGGGCACCCCAAAAACATTCAGTACTTC
TRBV29-1	TRBJ2-1	NA	TRBD2	CSVGMPGLQGHNEQFF	TGCAGCGTTGGTATGCCGGGACTACAAGGACACAATGAGCAGTTCTTC
TRBV5-1	TRBJ1-1	NA	NA	CASSLDAAGRTEAFF	TGCGCCAGCAGCTTGGATGCGGCAGGGCGCACTGAAGCTTTCTTT
TRBV20-1	TRBJ2-4	many	NA	CSARDGGQAKNIQYF	TGCAGTGCTAGAGATGGGGGGCAAGCCAAAAACATTCAGTACTTC
TRBV11-2	TRBJ2-5	NA	TRBD2	CASSRTSGSQETQYF	TGTGCCAGCAGCCGGACTAGCGGCTCCCAAGAGACCCAGTACTTC
TRBV10-2	TRBJ1-2	few	NA	CASSDSGRISYGYTF	TGCGCCAGCAGTGATAGCGGCAGAATAAGCTATGGCTACACCTTC
TRBV7-2	TRBJ1-3	few	NA	CASSPARGNTIYF	TGTGCCAGCAGCCCGGCAAGAGGAAACACCATATATTTT
TRBV7-9	TRBJ2-3	NA	TRBD1	CASSQGQGPLTDTQYF	TGTGCCAGCAGCCAAGGACAGGGGCCCCTCACAGATACGCAGTATTTT
TRBV7-9	TRBJ2-3	NA	NA	CASSLAQGTTDTQYF	TGTGCCAGCAGCTTAGCCCAGGGTACCACAGATACGCAGTATTTT
TRBV12-3/TRBV12-4	TRBJ2-7	few	NA	CASSYNYRTWDYEQYF	TGTGCCAGCAGTTACAATTACCGAACCTGGGACTACGAGCAGTACTTC
TRBV20-1	TRBJ2-5	NA	NA	CSASIRQTTQETQYF	TGCAGTGCTTCCATTCGACAGACTACCCAAGAGACCCAGTACTTC
TRBV18	TRBJ1-1	few	NA	CASSPRGDTEAFF	TGTGCCAGCTCACCACGAGGGGACACTGAAGCTTTCTTT
TRBV7-2	TRBJ2-2	NA	NA	CASSLEGGPNTGELFF	TGTGCCAGCAGCTTAGAAGGGGGGCCCAACACCGGGGAGCTGTTTTTT
TRBV7-6	TRBJ1-5	NA	NA	CASSGDGGQPQHF	TGTGCCAGCAGCGGGGACGGGGGACAGCCCCAGCATTTT
TRBV5-1	TRBJ2-3	NA	TRBD2	CASSPSGVAGGPRVTDTQYF	TGCGCCAGCAGCCCCTCGGGGGTAGCGGGGGGGCCTCGTGTGACAGATACGCAGTATTTT
TRBV6-5	TRBJ2-7	NA	NA	CASSYLGRTGLSYEQYF	TGTGCCAGCAGTTACTTGGGCCGGACGGGTCTTTCCTACGAGCAGTACTTC
TRBV7-8	TRBJ2-3	NA	NA	CASSLVLDTLDTQYF	TGTGCCAGCAGCTTAGTGTTGGATACATTAGATACGCAGTATTTT